This T cell receptor (beta chain) is from a study of T cells in women clearing cervical HPV infection. Turning to the study itself: Controls' single incident HPV16 infection cleared within 12 months without precancer. Controls gave blood once infection was undetectable; cases at lesion identification.

Study-wide findings and caveats: Repertoire richness, not evenness, was significantly elevated in CIN3+ cases versus controls.

The CDR3 is 14 residues long. Germline CDR1 and CDR2: DFQATT and SNEGSKA (reference sequence). The J segment lost 6 bases and the V segment lost 6 bases, leaving 8 bases of the junction unmatched. Sequenced by immunoSEQ multiplex PCR; TCRdb stores in-frame clones only, minus some. This repertoire includes tens of thousands of clones. As concerns this clone: Its antigen is not identified. The read finishes 3 residues shy of the CDR3 end, and the germline J gene is used to complete it.

The V call is TRBV20-1, the J call TRBJ2-1, with 10 bases that match TRBD2. This sequence was found in a woman between 18 and 75 years old with a cervical HPV16 infection that either progressed to CIN3+ or cleared (not recorded which). Source material: blood buffy coat. The part of the CDR3 DNA that was read is TGCAGTGCATCTAGCGGGGGCCTTACCAATGAG. Residues: CSASSGGLTNE. The entire CDR3 protein reads CSASSGGLTNEQFF.